This T cell receptor beta chain originates from a study of T cell responses to AZD1222 COVID-19 vaccine. Germline assignment: CDR1 SGHDT and CDR2 YYEEEE. V lost 4 bases, J lost 2 bases, and 9 bases lay in between. CDR3 length: 13 amino acids. Sequenced by immunoSEQ multiplex PCR; TCRdb stores in-frame clones only, minus some. The sample includes some 130,000 clones, under 95% of them seen just once. The chain uses TRBV5-6 and TRBJ1-2, with a tentative D call TRBD1 (6 bases). This TCR was recovered from an adult in good health. Sequencing was performed on peripheral blood, taken on day 0 of AZD1222 vaccination. The CDR3: CASSARGNYGYTF. In nucleotides, the CDR3 is TGTGCCAGCAGCGCAAGGGGGAACTATGGCTACACCTTC.